This is a list of T cell receptor beta chains from one sample in a study of TIL therapy for anti-PD-1-resistant metastatic lung cancer. Using immunoSEQ multiplex PCR, the repertoire was profiled, and TCRdb retains in-frame clones only, with some absent. The sample lists approximately 95,000 clones, roughly 65% occurring once. The sample here was tumor tissue, taken at baseline. These TCRs come from a person between 25 and 79 years old with non-small cell lung cancer. Each CDR3 is given with its conserved first and last residue. A D gene is named only where the DNA matches it firmly. Rows may omit the clone size; those that give it use once, few, many or a size class.

.	.	TRBV19	TRBJ1-6	TGTGCCAGTAGTATCACAGGGATGCGTAATTCACCCCTCCACTTT	CASSITGMRNSPLHF
.	few	TRBV7-2	TRBJ2-3	TGTGCCAGCAGCTTAGCGGGGAGATACACAGATACGCAGTATTTT	CASSLAGRYTDTQYF
.	few	TRBV5-1	TRBJ2-2	TGCGCCAGCAGCTTGGCCCCGGTGGGAAACACCGGGGAGCTGTTTTTT	CASSLAPVGNTGELFF
.	.	TRBV24-1	TRBJ2-7	TGTGCCACCAGTGATCCCAAGGACAGATCCTACGAGCAGTACTTC	CATSDPKDRSYEQYF
.	.	TRBV5-3	TRBJ1-5	TGTGCCAGAAGCTTGGGGTCGGAGGGGAGGGCCAATCAGCCCCAGCATTTT	CARSLGSEGRANQPQHF
.	.	TRBV7-2	TRBJ2-3	TGTGCCAGCAGCTTATTGATGGCAGGGTTAACTAGCACAGATACGCAGTATTTT	CASSLLMAGLTSTDTQYF
.	.	TRBV4-1	TRBJ2-2	TGCGCCAGCAGCCCAAGGTCGAACACCGGGGAGCTGTTTTTT	CASSPRSNTGELFF
.	.	TRBV4-1	TRBJ1-1	TGCGCCAGCAGCCAAAAGGGCCGGAACACTGAAGCTTTCTTT	CASSQKGRNTEAFF
TRBD2	few	TRBV7-3	TRBJ2-3	TGTGCCAGCAGCTTAGGGGGGGTTTCGGTAGATACGCAGTATTTT	CASSLGGVSVDTQYF
TRBD1	.	TRBV30	TRBJ1-5	TGTGCCTGGACAGGGGGCGCAAATCAGCCCCAGCATTTT	CAWTGGANQPQHF
.	.	TRBV7-2	TRBJ1-1	TGTGCCAGCAGTCTCACACGGGACACTGAAGCTTTCTTT	CASSLTRDTEAFF
TRBD2	.	TRBV2	TRBJ2-3	TGTGCCAGCATCCAGACTAGCGGGAGGGCCAGAGATACGCAGTATTTT	CASIQTSGRARDTQYF
.	.	TRBV21-1	TRBJ2-1	TGTGCCAGCAATCAGAGCAATGAGCAGTTCTTC	CASNQSNEQFF
.	.	TRBV10-3	TRBJ2-2	TGTGCCATCAGTGAGGGGGCCCAGGGGGAGGCCGGGGAGCTGTTTTTT	CAISEGAQGEAGELFF
TRBD2	.	TRBV7-2	TRBJ2-2	TGTGCCAGCAGCTCCCCTCGGGCGGGAGGGCCTTTAGCCACCGGGGAGCTGTTTTTT	CASSSPRAGGPLATGELFF
.	few	TRBV14	TRBJ2-4	TGTGCCAGCAGCCAAGATCAGGGCTACCCCCTAAACATTCAGTACTTC	CASSQDQGYPLNIQYF
TRBD2	few	TRBV5-1	TRBJ2-7	TGCGCCAGCAGGACTAGCTGGGGGGTCTACGAGCAGTACTTC	CASRTSWGVYEQYF
.	.	TRBV6-2/TRBV6-3	TRBJ2-7	TGTGCCAGCAGTTACGCCAAGGGTATCTACGAGCAGTACTTC	CASSYAKGIYEQYF
.	.	TRBV24-1	TRBJ1-1	TGTGCCACCAGTGCCCCGAACACTGAAGCTTTCTTT	CATSAPNTEAFF
TRBD2	few	TRBV7-9	TRBJ2-1	TGTGCCAGCAGTCCCTCGAGCGGGAAGGGACTTGAGGAGCAGTTCTTC	CASSPSSGKGLEEQFF
.	few	TRBV19	TRBJ1-6	TGTGCCAGTAGTATGTGGGACGAAGGAAATTCACCCCTCCACTTT	CASSMWDEGNSPLHF
TRBD2	.	TRBV7-2	TRBJ2-7	TGTGCCTCAAGACGGGGGGGTTACGAGCAGTACTTC	CASRRGGYEQYF
.	.	TRBV6-5	TRBJ1-6	TGTGCCAGCAGGATAGGGGTCGCCGCTAATTCACCCCTCCACTTT	CASRIGVAANSPLHF
TRBD2	few	TRBV13	TRBJ2-7	TGTGCCAGCAGCTTTAGGCCTAGCGGGAGCTCTGGTGAGCAGTACTTC	CASSFRPSGSSGEQYF
TRBD2	.	TRBV28	TRBJ2-5	TGTGCCAGCAGTTTAGTCACTAGCGGGCGTCGGCAAGAGACCCAGTACTTC	CASSLVTSGRRQETQYF
TRBD2	.	TRBV27	TRBJ2-3	TGTGCCAGCAGCGCCTTAACTAGCGGGGTGGTAGCAGATACGCAGTATTTT	CASSALTSGVVADTQYF
.	.	TRBV11-2	TRBJ2-3	TGTGCCAGCACCCCTTTGGGTCACACAGATACGCAGTATTTT	CASTPLGHTDTQYF
.	.	TRBV11-2	TRBJ2-1	TGTGCCAGCAGCTTAGGTTTGCCAGATGGGGACAATGAGCAGTTCTTC	CASSLGLPDGDNEQFF
.	.	TRBV7-2	TRBJ2-2	TGTGCCAGCAGCTACAGAGACACCGGGGAGCTGTTTTTT	CASSYRDTGELFF